This TCR beta chain emerged from a study of cytomegalovirus exposure and HLA in healthy donors. The V gene's germline CDR1 is GTSNPN and CDR2 SVGIG (reference sequence). V dropped 5 bases and J dropped 12; count of bases not matched to a gene: 13. CDR3 length: 14 amino acids. About this clone: Its antigen is currently unknown.

The PCR employed 60 Vbeta primers together with 13 Jbeta primers. Clones were read by immunoSEQ multiplex PCR, and TCRdb kept only the in-frame ones, dropping some. The sample holds some 110,000 clones, 70% to 80% seen once. General study findings and limits: TRBV6-2, TRBV6-3 and some other V segments were excluded as indistinguishable.

Sequenced input: PBMCs. The receptor's source is a woman aged 18-29 years in good health and CMV-seronegative. V usage is TRBV30 and J usage is TRBJ2-1; 10 nucleotides align to TRBD1. The CDR3 is CAWETGTGAKGQFF. In DNA form, the CDR3 reads TGTGCCTGGGAAACCGGGACAGGGGCTAAAGGGCAGTTCTTC. The full variable domain, with the rest looked up from reference TRBV30 and TRBJ2-1, is SQTIHQWPATLVQPVGSPLSLECTVEGTSNPNLYWYRQAAGRGLQLLFYSVGIGQISSEVPQNLSASRPQDRQFILSSKKLLLSDSGFYLCAWETGTGAKGQFFGPGTRLTVL.